This record covers a single T cell receptor beta chain. Its specificity is unknown. These data come from a study of identical twins. Overall study results and limits: Because invariant MAIT and iNKT cells could be present, zero-insertion analyses could be partly confounded. The study drew conclusions from cross-sectional statistical analysis, not from following the same donors. Sequences that were out-of-frame, alpha and twin-shared displayed an excess of low generation probability.

The cDNA had a unique molecular identifier and a template-switch universal primer site. TCRdb redid the calling of the 5' RACE reads with MiXCR, one entry per CDR3 protein. This sample has roughly 700,000 distinct CDR3 sequences, with under 9% found just once. A further study also used this sample, focusing on yellow fever vaccine responses in identical twins.

This receptor was taken from a woman between 18 and 29 years old in good health. The sample comprised PBMCs.

The CDR3 sequence: CSVEGGAYSYEQYF. The DNA of the CDR3 is TGCAGCGTTGAAGGGGGGGCCTACTCCTACGAGCAGTACTTC. The chain joins TRBV29-1 to TRBJ2-7, with D possibly being TRBD1 or TRBD2 (6 bases each). CDR3 size: 14 residues. The germline CDR1 and CDR2 sequences are SQVTM and ANQGSEA. V dropped 1 base and J dropped 0 bases, with 10 bases sitting between them.